The 21 T cell receptor beta chains below were found in one sample sequenced in a study of blood T cell repertoires in COVID-19. Libraries were prepared by immunoSEQ multiplex PCR; TCRdb keeps only in-frame clonotypes and omits some of them. This sample has about 170,000 clones, with roughly 84% found just once. The sequencing sample was made of peripheral blood. Every receptor here comes from a woman in her sixties or seventies with COVID-19, enrolled during active disease.

This chain connects TRBV28 to TRBJ1-4; D gene unclear. Trimming took 7 bases from V and 7 from J, leaving 4 bases between them. Germline V gene data show CDR1 as MDHEN and CDR2 as SYDVKM. The CDR3 runs 10 residues. CDR3 DNA sequence: TGTGCCAGCATCGGTGAAAAACTGTTTTTT. Residues: CASIGEKLFF.

The chain recombines TRBV27 with TRBJ1-5, with D unclear. This CDR3 contains 14 residues. V was shortened by 5 bases and J by 10 bases, with 18 bases between the two germline ends. Germline V lookup: CDR1 MNHEY, CDR2 SMNVEV (reference sequence). The CDR3 here is CASSLLAPGFPQHF. The CDR3 DNA follows: TGTGCCAGCAGTCTCCTGGCCCCCGGGTTTCCCCAGCATTTT.

CDR3: CASTTEGGVTYNSPLHF. CDR3 sequence (DNA): TGTGCCAGCACCACCGAAGGGGGGGTAACCTATAATTCACCCCTCCACTTT. The chain carries TRBV2 and TRBJ1-6, with a tentative D call TRBD1 (6 bases). Trimming cost V 7 bases and J 2 bases, with 18 bases left between them. The CDR3 is 17 amino acids. The germline V gene has CDR1 SNHLY and CDR2 FYNNEI.

This clone was seen a few times. This rearrangement joins TRBV6-5 to TRBJ1-2; no clear D gene. Germline assignment: CDR1 MNHEY and CDR2 SVGAGI. Trimming took 4 bases from V and 7 from J, leaving 10 bases between them. This CDR3 is built from 12 residues. CDR3 residues: CASSLREVGYTF. The CDR3 coding sequence is TGTGCCAGCAGTTTAAGGGAGGTTGGCTACACCTTC.

The chain recombines TRBV19 with TRBJ2-2; maybe TRBD1 (6 bases). Trimming shortened V by 10 bases and J by 0 bases, and 9 bases separated the two germline ends. CDR1 and CDR2 from the germline V gene are LNHDA and SQIVND (reference sequence). The CDR3 loop spans 13 amino acids. The CDR3 sequence: CATGQTNTGELFF. The DNA of the CDR3 is TGTGCCACAGGACAGACGAACACCGGGGAGCTGTTTTTT.

DNA for the CDR3: TGTGCCAGCAGTAACAGCCTCACAGGGGGCGAGCAGTACGTC. Protein sequence: CASSNSLTGGEQYV. The chain joins TRBV6-5 to TRBJ2-7; 8 bases match TRBD1. The V gene's germline CDR1 is MNHEY and CDR2 SVGAGI. The length of the CDR3 is 14 residues. V dropped 5 bases and J dropped 6; count of bases not matched to a gene: 9.

The V call is TRBV30, the J call TRBJ2-3; possibly TRBD2 for D (5 bases). Germline V gene data show CDR1 as GTSNPN and CDR2 as SVGIG (reference sequence). The CDR3 is 13 residues long. V shed 4 bases and J shed 4 bases, with 12 bases lying between them. This CDR3 is CAWKVAGADTQYF. The DNA for the CDR3 is TGTGCCTGGAAGGTCGCCGGGGCAGATACGCAGTATTTT.

The chain couples TRBV30 to TRBJ2-7; D is uncertain. The CDR3 has 12 residues. The ends were cut back, 4 bases at V and 7 bases at J, with 14 bases in the middle. CDR1 is GTSNPN and CDR2 is SVGIG in the germline V gene (reference sequence). CDR3 region: CAWTQAPREQYF. The CDR3 DNA reads as TGTGCCTGGACCCAAGCCCCCCGTGAGCAGTACTTC.

This rearrangement joins TRBV29-1 to TRBJ2-2, with D perhaps TRBD1 (7 bases). V was trimmed by 4 bases and J by 0 bases, leaving 12 bases between them. Germline V lookup: CDR1 SQVTM, CDR2 ANQGSEA. The CDR3 runs 15 residues. The DNA for the CDR3 is TGCAGCGTTGTGGAGGGGGCAGCGAACACCGGGGAGCTGTTTTTT. Amino acids: CSVVEGAANTGELFF.

This clone was found once. The chain carries TRBV18 and TRBJ1-1; 7 nucleotides align to TRBD1. V lost 4 bases and J lost 5; bases outside the gene matches: 7. The germline V gene has CDR1 KGHSH and CDR2 LQKENI. CDR3 length: 14 amino acids. Here the CDR3 DNA reads TGTGCCAGCTCACGACAGGGTCAATTGACTGAAGCTTTCTTT. It specifies CASSRQGQLTEAFF.

This clone was picked up a small number of times. The rearrangement links TRBV3-1 (or the pseudogene TRBV3-2) to TRBJ1-1; D is undetermined. The germline gives CDR1 LGHDT, CDR2 YNNKEL (reference sequence). Trimming pared 2 bases from V and 4 bases from J, leaving 8 bases between. The CDR3 loop spans 13 amino acids. The CDR3 nucleotides read TGTGCCAGCAGCCAACCAGAATTCACTGAAGCTTTCTTT. This sequence encodes CASSQPEFTEAFF.

The chain couples TRBV6-2 or TRBV6-3 to TRBJ2-2; 9 bases agree with TRBD2. In germline, CDR1 is MNHEY, CDR2 SVGEGT. This CDR3 spans 18 amino acids. The trim removed 6 bases at V and 1 base at J, leaving 12 bases unmatched. This CDR3 reads CASSPGLAGTWNTGELFF. The CDR3 DNA reads as TGTGCCAGCAGCCCCGGGCTAGCGGGGACGTGGAACACCGGGGAGCTGTTTTTT.

DNA for the CDR3: TGTGCCATCAGTGAGACCGGACAGGGGGGCAATGAGCAGTTCTTC. Protein product: CAISETGQGGNEQFF. The rearrangement joins TRBV10-3 to TRBJ2-1; 10 bases map to TRBD1. V was pared by 2 bases and J by 6 bases, with 4 bases of the junction left unmatched. The CDR3 consists of 15 residues. Germline lookup yields CDR1 ENHRY and CDR2 SYGVKD.

Here the CDR3 reads CASKTASYNSPLHF. CDR3 bases: TGTGCCAGCAAAACAGCCTCCTATAATTCACCCCTCCACTTT. The genes are TRBV2 and TRBJ1-6; D unclear. The germline CDR1 and CDR2 sequences are SNHLY and FYNNEI. The ends were cut back, 7 bases at V and 0 bases at J, with 7 bases in the middle. The CDR3 spans 14 residues.

The chain is built from TRBV5-1 and TRBJ1-2, with 7 bases aligning to TRBD1. This CDR3 is 13 amino acids long. Germline V gives CDR1 SGHRS, CDR2 YFSETQ. With 4 bases clipped from V and 8 bases from J, the junction kept 8 bases outside the gene matches. As DNA, the CDR3 is TGCGCCAGCAGCCCAGGGGGGATAGGAGGCTACACCTTC. It encodes CASSPGGIGGYTF.

V is TRBV3-1 (or the pseudogene TRBV3-2) and J is TRBJ1-1; possibly TRBD1 for D (6 bases). The V gene's germline CDR1 is LGHDT and CDR2 YNNKEL (reference sequence). Trimming pared 0 bases from V and 8 bases from J, leaving 13 bases between. The CDR3 consists of 14 residues. DNA for the CDR3: TGTGCCAGCAGCCAAGATTGGGCACAGGGCGAAGCTTTCTTT. It is translated as CASSQDWAQGEAFF.

The gene calls are TRBV19 and TRBJ2-3; maybe TRBD1 (6 bases). The CDR3 runs 15 residues. Germline loops: CDR1 LNHDA, CDR2 SQIVND (reference sequence). The V end lost 5 bases, the J end lost 2 bases, and 14 bases lay between the germline ends. The CDR3 is CASSFSGTHTDTQYF. The CDR3 bases are TGTGCCAGTAGTTTCTCCGGGACACACACAGATACGCAGTATTTT. Full variable domain (missing parts from reference TRBV19 and TRBJ2-3): DGGITQSPKYLFRKEGQNVTLSCEQNLNHDAMYWYRQDPGQGLRLIYYSQIVNDFQKGDIAEGYSVSREKKESFPLTVTSAQKNPTAFYLCASSFSGTHTDTQYFGPGTRLTVL.

The DNA of the CDR3 is TGTGCCACCAGTGGGGCTAGCGGGCCTAGCACAGATACGCAGTATTTT. Translation gives CATSGASGPSTDTQYF. J is TRBJ2-3 and V is TRBV24-1; 8 nucleotides line up with TRBD2. The CDR3 consists of 16 residues. With V trimmed by 5 bases and J by 0 bases, 6 bases remained unmatched. Germline V gene lookup returns CDR1 KGHDR and CDR2 SFDVKD.

As for this clone: Just one base apart from a much larger clone, this may be a read error. V gene TRBV5-4 combines with J gene TRBJ2-1; no reliable D call. V was clipped by 3 bases and J by 4 bases, with 2 bases between them. CDR3 size: 11 residues. CDR1 and CDR2 (germline): SGHNT, YYREEE (reference sequence). The CDR3 here is CASSSYNEQFF. The CDR3 DNA reads TGTGCCAGCAGCTCGTACAATGAGCAGTTCTTC.

The chain combines TRBV11-2 with TRBJ1-1, with a possible D match to TRBD1 (5 bases). Germline assignment: CDR1 SGHAT and CDR2 FQNNGV. The CDR3 is made up of 15 amino acids. V dropped 3 bases and J dropped 1 base, with 12 bases sitting between them. The CDR3 sequence is CASSLGDLRNTEAFF. The DNA of the CDR3 is TGTGCCAGCAGCTTGGGGGACTTGAGGAACACTGAAGCTTTCTTT.

The V call is TRBV28, the J call TRBJ2-7, with a possible D match to TRBD2 (6 bases). V lost 6 bases, J lost 3 bases, and 12 bases lay in between. Germline V CDR1 and CDR2: MDHEN, SYDVKM. The CDR3 has 13 residues. The CDR3 region is CASSYSGLYEQYF. In DNA, the CDR3 is TGTGCCAGCAGCTATAGCGGCCTCTACGAGCAGTACTTC.